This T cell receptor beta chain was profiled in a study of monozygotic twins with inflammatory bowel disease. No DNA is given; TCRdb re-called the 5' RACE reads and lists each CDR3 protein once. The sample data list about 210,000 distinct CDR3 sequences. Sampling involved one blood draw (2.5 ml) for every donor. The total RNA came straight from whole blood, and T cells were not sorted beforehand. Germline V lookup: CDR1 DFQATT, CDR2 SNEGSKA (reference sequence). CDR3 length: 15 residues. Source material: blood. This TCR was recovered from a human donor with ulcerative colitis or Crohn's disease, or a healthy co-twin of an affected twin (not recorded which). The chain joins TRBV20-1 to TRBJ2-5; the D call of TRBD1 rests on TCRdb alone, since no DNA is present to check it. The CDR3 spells CSAFPGNRGSETQYF.